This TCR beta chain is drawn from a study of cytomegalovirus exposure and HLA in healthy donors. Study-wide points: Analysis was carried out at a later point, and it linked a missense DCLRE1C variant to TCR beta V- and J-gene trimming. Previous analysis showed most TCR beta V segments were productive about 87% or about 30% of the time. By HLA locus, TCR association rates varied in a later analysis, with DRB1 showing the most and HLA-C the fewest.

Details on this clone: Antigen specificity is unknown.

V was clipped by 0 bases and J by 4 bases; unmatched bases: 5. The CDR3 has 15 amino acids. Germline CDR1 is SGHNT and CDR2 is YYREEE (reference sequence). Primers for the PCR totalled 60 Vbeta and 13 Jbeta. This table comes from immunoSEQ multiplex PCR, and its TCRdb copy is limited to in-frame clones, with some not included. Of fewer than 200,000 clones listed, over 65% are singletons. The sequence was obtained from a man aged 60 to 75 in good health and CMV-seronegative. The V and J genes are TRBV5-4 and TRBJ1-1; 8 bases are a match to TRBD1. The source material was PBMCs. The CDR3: CASSLVGQARTEAFF. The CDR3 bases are TGTGCCAGCAGCTTGGTGGGACAGGCGCGCACTGAAGCTTTCTTT.